This T cell receptor (beta chain) was identified during a study of shared clonotypes between healthy human individuals. Data came from immunoSEQ multiplex PCR; TCRdb stores just in-frame clones and leaves some out. The profile shows approximately 2,000,000 clones, around 93% of them singletons. Naive CD8 cells, CD45RO-negative and positively selected for CCR7, excluded terminally differentiated effector memory CD45RA+ cells. The CDR3 is 18 amino acids. Trimming removed 2 bases from V and 6 bases from J; junction bases left unmatched: 13. Germline V gene data show CDR1 as SEHNR and CDR2 as FQNEAQ (reference sequence).

This rearrangement joins TRBV7-9 to TRBJ1-2; 12 nucleotides agree with TRBD1. The sequenced sample consisted of naive CD8+ T cells from PBMCs. The TCR originated in a man aged 18 to 29 in good health. Some clones in this sample may be carry-over from other donors' samples. For the CDR3, the DNA is TGTGCCAGCAGCTTATATCCGGTCCGGGACAGGGGGCAGAATGGCTACACCTTC. Its translation is CASSLYPVRDRGQNGYTF.